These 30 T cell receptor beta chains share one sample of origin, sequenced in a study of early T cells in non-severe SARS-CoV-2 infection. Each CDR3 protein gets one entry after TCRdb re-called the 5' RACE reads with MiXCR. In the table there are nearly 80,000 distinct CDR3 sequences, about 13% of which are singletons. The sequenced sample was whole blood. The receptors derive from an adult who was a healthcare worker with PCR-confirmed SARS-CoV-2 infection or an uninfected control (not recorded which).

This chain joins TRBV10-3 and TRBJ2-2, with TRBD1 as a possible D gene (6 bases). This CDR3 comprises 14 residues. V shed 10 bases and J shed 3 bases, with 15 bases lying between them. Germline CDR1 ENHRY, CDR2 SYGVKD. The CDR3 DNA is TGTGCCACCAGCCGGGACACAGACACCGGGGAGCTGTTTTTT. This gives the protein CATSRDTDTGELFF.

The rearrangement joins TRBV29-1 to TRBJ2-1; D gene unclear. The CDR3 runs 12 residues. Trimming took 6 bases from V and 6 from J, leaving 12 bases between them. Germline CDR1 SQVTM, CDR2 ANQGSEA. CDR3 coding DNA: TGCAGCGTCTTTTCCCTCAGCAATGAGCAGTTCTTC. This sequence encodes CSVFSLSNEQFF.

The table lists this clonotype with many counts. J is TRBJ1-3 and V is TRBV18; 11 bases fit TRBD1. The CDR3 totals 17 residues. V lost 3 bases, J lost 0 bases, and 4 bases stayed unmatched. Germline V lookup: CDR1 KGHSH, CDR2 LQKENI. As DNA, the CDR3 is TGTGCCAGCTCACCGTGGACAGGGGGCACCTCTGGAAACACCATATATTTT. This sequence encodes CASSPWTGGTSGNTIYF.

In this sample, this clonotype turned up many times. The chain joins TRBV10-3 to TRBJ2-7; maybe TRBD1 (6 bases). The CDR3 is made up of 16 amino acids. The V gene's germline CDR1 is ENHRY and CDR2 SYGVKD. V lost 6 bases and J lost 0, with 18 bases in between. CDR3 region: CAISTTGIVNSYEQYF. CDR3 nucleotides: TGTGCCATCAGCACAACAGGGATTGTAAACTCCTACGAGCAGTACTTC.

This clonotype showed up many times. CDR3 protein: CASSLARDRANYGYTF. The CDR3 bases are TGTGCCAGCAGCTTGGCAAGGGACAGAGCTAACTATGGCTACACCTTC. This sequence joins TRBV7-2 and TRBJ1-2; 7 positions match TRBD1. Looked up from germline, CDR1 is SGHTA and CDR2 is FQGNSA. The J segment lost 0 bases and the V segment lost 3 bases, leaving 7 bases of the junction unmatched. The CDR3 covers 16 residues.

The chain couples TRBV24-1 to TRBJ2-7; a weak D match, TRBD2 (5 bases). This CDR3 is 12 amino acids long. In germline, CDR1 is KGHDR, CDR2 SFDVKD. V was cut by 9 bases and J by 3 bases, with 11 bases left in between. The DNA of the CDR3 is TGTGCCACCGGAACCGGAGGCTACGAGCAGTACTTC. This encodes CATGTGGYEQYF.

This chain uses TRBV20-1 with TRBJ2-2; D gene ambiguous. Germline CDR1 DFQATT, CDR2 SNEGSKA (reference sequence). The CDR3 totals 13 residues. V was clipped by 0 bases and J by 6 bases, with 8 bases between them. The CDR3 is CSARDKVPGELFF. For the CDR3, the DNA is TGCAGTGCTAGAGATAAAGTACCCGGGGAGCTGTTTTTT.

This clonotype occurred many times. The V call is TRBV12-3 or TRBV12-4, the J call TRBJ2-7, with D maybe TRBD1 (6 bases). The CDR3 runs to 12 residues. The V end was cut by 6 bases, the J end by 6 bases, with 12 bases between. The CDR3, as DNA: TGTGCCAGCAGCCCGGGACATTCCGAGCAGTACTTC. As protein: CASSPGHSEQYF.

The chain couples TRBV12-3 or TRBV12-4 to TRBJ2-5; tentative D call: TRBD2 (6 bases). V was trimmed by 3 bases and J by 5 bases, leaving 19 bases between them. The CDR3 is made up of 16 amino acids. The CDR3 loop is CASSFTSGLGGETQYF. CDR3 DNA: TGTGCCAGCAGTTTTACCTCCGGGCTTGGGGGGGAGACCCAGTACTTC.

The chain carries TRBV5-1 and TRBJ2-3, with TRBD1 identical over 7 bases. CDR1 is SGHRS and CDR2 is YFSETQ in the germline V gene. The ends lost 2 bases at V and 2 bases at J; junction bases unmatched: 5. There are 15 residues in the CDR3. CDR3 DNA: TGCGCCAGCAGCTTTCAGGGACAGCTCACAGATACGCAGTATTTT. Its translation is CASSFQGQLTDTQYF.

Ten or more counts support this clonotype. CDR3 residues: CASAGIWNGYTF. The CDR3 DNA follows: TGTGCCAGCGCAGGAATCTGGAATGGCTACACCTTC. The chain recombines TRBV2 with TRBJ1-2; D not certain. CDR3 size: 12 residues. The V gene's germline CDR1 is SNHLY and CDR2 FYNNEI. The V and J ends lost 8 bases and 6 bases respectively, with 13 bases between them.

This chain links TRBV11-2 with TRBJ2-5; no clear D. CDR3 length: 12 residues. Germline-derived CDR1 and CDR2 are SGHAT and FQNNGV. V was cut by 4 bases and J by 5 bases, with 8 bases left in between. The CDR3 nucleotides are TGTGCCAGCAGCTGGGCTCTGGAGACCCAGTACTTC. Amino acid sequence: CASSWALETQYF. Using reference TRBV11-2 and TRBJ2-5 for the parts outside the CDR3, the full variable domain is EAGVAQSPRYKIIEKRQSVAFWCNPISGHATLYWYQQILGQGPKLLIQFQNNGVVDDSQLPKDRFSAERLKGVDSTLKIQPAKLEDSAVYLCASSWALETQYFGPGTRLLVL.

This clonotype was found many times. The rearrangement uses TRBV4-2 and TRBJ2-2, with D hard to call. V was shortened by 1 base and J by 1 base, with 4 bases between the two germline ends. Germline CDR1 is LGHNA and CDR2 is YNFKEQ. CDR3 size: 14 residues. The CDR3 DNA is TGTGCCAGCAGCCAAGCCCAGAACACCGGGGAGCTGTTTTTT. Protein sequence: CASSQAQNTGELFF.

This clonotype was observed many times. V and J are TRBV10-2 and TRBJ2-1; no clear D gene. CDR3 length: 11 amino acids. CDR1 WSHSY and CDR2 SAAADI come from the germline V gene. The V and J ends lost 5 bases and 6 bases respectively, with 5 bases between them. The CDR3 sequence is CASSPVNEQFF. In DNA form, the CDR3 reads TGCGCCAGCAGTCCGGTCAATGAGCAGTTCTTC.

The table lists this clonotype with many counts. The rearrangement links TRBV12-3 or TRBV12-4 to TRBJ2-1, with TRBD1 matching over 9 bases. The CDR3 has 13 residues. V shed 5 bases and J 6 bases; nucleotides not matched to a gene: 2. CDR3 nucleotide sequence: TGTGCCAGCAGTAAGACAGGGGGCAATGAGCAGTTCTTC. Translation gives CASSKTGGNEQFF.

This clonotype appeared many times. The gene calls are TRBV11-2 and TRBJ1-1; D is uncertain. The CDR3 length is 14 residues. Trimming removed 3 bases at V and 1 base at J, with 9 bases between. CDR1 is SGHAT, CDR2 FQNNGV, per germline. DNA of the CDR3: TGTGCCAGCAGCTTTCAGGTTCCGAACACTGAAGCTTTCTTT. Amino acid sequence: CASSFQVPNTEAFF.

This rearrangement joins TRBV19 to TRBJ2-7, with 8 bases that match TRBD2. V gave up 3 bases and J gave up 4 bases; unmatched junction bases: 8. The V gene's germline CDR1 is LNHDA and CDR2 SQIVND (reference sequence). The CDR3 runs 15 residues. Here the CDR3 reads CASSMGTSGVYEQYF. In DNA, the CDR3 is TGTGCCAGTAGTATGGGGACTAGTGGAGTTTACGAGCAGTACTTC.

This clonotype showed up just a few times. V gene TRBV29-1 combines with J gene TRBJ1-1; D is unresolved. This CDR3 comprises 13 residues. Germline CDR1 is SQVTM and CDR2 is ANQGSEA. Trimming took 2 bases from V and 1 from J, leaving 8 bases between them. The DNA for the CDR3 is TGCAGCGTTGAAAGGGCAGAGAACACTGAAGCTTTCTTT. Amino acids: CSVERAENTEAFF.

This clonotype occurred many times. The CDR3 DNA reads as TGTGCCAGCAGTTACCTGACTAGCGGGAGGGCCTACGAGCAGTACTTC. Translating gives CASSYLTSGRAYEQYF. The chain carries TRBV28 and TRBJ2-7, with 14 bases identical to TRBD2. V was clipped by 4 bases and J by 2 bases; unmatched bases: 4. The CDR3 covers 16 residues. The V gene's germline CDR1 is MDHEN and CDR2 SYDVKM.

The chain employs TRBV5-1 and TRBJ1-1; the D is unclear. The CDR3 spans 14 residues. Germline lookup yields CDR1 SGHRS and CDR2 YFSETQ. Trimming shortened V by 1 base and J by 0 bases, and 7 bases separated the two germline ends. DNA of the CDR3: TGCGCCAGCAGCTTGCTCTCGATGAACACTGAAGCTTTCTTT. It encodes CASSLLSMNTEAFF. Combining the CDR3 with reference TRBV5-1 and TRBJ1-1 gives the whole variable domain KAGVTQTPRYLIKTRGQQVTLSCSPISGHRSVSWYQQTPGQGLQFLFEYFSETQRNKGNFPGRFSGRQFSNSRSEMNVSTLELGDSALYLCASSLLSMNTEAFFGQGTRLTVV.

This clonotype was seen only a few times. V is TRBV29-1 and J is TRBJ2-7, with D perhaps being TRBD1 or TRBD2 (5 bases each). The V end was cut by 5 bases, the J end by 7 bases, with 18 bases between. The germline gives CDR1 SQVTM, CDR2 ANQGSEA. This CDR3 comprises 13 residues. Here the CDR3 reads CSVKGQAWGEQYF. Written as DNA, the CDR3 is TGCAGCGTTAAAGGGCAGGCTTGGGGGGAGCAGTACTTC.

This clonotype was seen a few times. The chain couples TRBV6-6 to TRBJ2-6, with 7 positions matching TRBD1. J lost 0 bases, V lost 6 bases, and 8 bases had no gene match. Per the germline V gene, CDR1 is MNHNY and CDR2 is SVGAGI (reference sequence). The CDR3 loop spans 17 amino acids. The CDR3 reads CASRPPGQHSGANVLTF. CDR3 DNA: TGTGCCAGCAGGCCCCCGGGACAGCACTCTGGGGCCAACGTCCTGACTTTC.

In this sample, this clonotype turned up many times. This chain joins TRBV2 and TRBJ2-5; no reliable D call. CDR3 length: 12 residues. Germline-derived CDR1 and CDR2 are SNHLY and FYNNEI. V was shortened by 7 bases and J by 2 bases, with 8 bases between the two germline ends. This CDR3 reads CASTKGQETQYF. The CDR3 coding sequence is TGTGCCAGCACAAAGGGACAAGAGACCCAGTACTTC.

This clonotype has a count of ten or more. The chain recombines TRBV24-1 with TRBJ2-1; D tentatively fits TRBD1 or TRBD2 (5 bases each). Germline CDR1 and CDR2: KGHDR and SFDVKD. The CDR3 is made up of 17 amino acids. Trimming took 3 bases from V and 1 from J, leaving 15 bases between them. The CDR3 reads CATSDERPGPSYNEQFF. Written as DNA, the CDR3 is TGTGCCACCAGTGATGAAAGACCGGGACCTTCCTACAATGAGCAGTTCTTC.

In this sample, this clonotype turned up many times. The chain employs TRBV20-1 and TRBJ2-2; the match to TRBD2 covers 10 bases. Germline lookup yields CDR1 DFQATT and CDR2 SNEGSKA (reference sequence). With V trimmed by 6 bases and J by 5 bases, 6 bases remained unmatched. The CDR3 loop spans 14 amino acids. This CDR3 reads CSARTSGGTGELFF. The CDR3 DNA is TGCAGTGCCCGGACTAGCGGAGGGACCGGGGAGCTGTTTTTT.

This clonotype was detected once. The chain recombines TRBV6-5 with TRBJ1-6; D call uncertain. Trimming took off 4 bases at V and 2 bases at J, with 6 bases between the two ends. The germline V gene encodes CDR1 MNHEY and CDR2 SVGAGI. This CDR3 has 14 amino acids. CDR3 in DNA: TGTGCCAGCAGTTCCCTAGCCTATAATTCACCCCTCCACTTT. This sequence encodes CASSSLAYNSPLHF.

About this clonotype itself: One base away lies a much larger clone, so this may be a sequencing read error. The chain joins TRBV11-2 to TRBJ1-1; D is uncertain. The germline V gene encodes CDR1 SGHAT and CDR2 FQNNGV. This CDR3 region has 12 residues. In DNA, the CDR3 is TGTCCCACACAGCCAATGAACACTGAAGCTTTCTTT. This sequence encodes CPTQPMNTEAFF.

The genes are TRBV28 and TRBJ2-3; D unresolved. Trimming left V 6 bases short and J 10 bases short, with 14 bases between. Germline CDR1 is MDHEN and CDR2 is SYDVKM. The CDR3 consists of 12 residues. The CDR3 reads CASSLMSDAQYF. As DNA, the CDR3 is TGTGCCAGCAGCCTAATGTCCGACGCGCAGTATTTT.

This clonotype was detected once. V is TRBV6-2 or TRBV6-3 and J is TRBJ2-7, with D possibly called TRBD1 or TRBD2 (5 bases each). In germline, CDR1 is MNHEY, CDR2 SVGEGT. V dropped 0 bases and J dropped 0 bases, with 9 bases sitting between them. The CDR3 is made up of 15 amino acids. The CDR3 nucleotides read TGTGCCAGCAGTTACTCGGGGGAAAGCTCCTACGAGCAGTACTTC. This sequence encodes CASSYSGESSYEQYF.

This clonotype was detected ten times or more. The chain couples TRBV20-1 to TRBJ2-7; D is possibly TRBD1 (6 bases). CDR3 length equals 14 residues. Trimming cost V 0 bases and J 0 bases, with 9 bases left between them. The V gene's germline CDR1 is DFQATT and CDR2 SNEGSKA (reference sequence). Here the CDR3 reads CSARDRGLSYEQYF. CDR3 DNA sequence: TGCAGTGCTAGAGACAGGGGCCTCTCCTACGAGCAGTACTTC.